The rows below give T cell receptor beta chains drawn from one sample of a study of blood T cell repertoires in COVID-19. Repertoires were generated with immunoSEQ multiplex PCR, while TCRdb's copy carries only in-frame clones and drops some. The sample records over 200,000 clones, roughly 77% being singletons. The material sequenced was peripheral blood. These receptors came from an elderly woman with acute or convalescent COVID-19. The CDR3 runs from the conserved cysteine through the conserved F or W. D genes are given only for firm matches. Clone size, where shown, is once, few, many, or a class for clones that have expanded.

>TRBV7-9|.|.|TRBJ1-5
CASSTQGSQPQHF
TGTGCCAGCAGCACTCAGGGAAGTCAGCCCCAGCATTTT
>TRBV5-4|once|.|TRBJ2-5
CASSSGGTGTQYF
TGTGCCAGCAGCTCCGGGGGAACGGGGACCCAGTACTTC
>TRBV19|.|.|TRBJ1-1
CASSGPGWTEAFF
TGTGCCAGTAGTGGTCCGGGTTGGACTGAAGCTTTCTTT
>TRBV19|.|.|TRBJ1-2
CASRAQGIDYGYTF
TGTGCCAGTAGGGCTCAGGGTATCGACTATGGCTACACCTTC
>TRBV15|.|TRBD1|TRBJ2-7
CATSRDKGSRDSSYEQYF
TGTGCCACCAGCAGAGATAAGGGGTCCCGGGACAGCTCCTACGAGCAGTACTTC
>TRBV6-6|.|.|TRBJ2-7
CASTPTGLSYEQYF
TGTGCCAGCACCCCGACAGGACTCTCCTACGAGCAGTACTTC
>TRBV7-9|many|.|TRBJ1-5
CASSSNSNQPQHF
TGTGCCAGCAGCAGTAACAGTAATCAGCCCCAGCATTTT
>TRBV28|.|TRBD2|TRBJ2-7
CASRPRYRTGSSGGVNYEQYF
TGTGCCAGCAGGCCGCGGTATAGGACAGGGAGTAGCGGGGGGGTGAACTACGAGCAGTACTTC
>TRBV5-6|.|TRBD1|TRBJ2-7
CASSLWLTGGSYEQYF
TGTGCCAGCAGCTTGTGGCTTACAGGGGGCTCCTACGAGCAGTACTTC
>TRBV7-2|.|.|TRBJ2-1
CASSAPQYNEQFF
TGTGCCAGCAGCGCACCCCAGTACAATGAGCAGTTCTTC
>TRBV28|.|.|TRBJ2-7
CASSPPVSNEQYF
TGTGCCAGCAGCCCCCCTGTGAGCAACGAGCAGTACTTC
>TRBV28|.|.|TRBJ1-2
CASSGQKAGYTF
TGTGCCAGCAGTGGGCAGAAAGCTGGCTACACCTTC
>TRBV29-1|once|TRBD2|TRBJ2-3
CSVEDSGIGNTQYF
TGCAGCGTTGAGGATAGCGGGATAGGGAATACGCAGTATTTT
>TRBV7-2|.|TRBD1|TRBJ1-2
CASSPQGYGYTF
TGTGCCAGCAGCCCACAGGGGTATGGCTACACCTTC
>TRBV20-1|.|TRBD1|TRBJ1-1
CSASSAGRGRAEAFF
TGCAGTGCTAGTTCTGCTGGCAGGGGGCGGGCTGAAGCTTTCTTT
>TRBV6-5|.|TRBD1|TRBJ1-5
CASRPRTGEAQPQHF
TGTGCCAGCAGGCCGAGGACAGGGGAGGCTCAGCCCCAGCATTTT
>TRBV5-4|.|.|TRBJ1-1
CASSPDKNTEAFF
TGTGCCAGCAGCCCCGACAAGAACACTGAAGCTTTCTTT
>TRBV2|.|TRBD1|TRBJ2-2
CASSGQGGFISTGELFF
TGTGCCAGCAGTGGACAGGGGGGGTTCATCAGCACCGGGGAGCTGTTTTTT
>TRBV7-2|.|.|TRBJ1-5
CASSHQTGDNQPQHF
TGTGCCAGCAGCCACCAGACAGGTGACAATCAGCCCCAGCATTTT
>TRBV19|.|.|TRBJ2-1
CASSSPQGGPSYNEQFF
TGTGCCAGTAGTTCCCCCCAGGGGGGCCCCTCCTACAATGAGCAGTTCTTC
>TRBV6-5|.|.|TRBJ1-3
CASRRLEGGNTIYF
TGTGCCAGCAGACGGTTGGAGGGTGGAAACACCATATATTTT
>TRBV25-1|.|.|TRBJ1-2
CASSERTYLDGYTF
TGTGCCAGCAGTGAAAGGACATACCTGGATGGCTACACCTTC